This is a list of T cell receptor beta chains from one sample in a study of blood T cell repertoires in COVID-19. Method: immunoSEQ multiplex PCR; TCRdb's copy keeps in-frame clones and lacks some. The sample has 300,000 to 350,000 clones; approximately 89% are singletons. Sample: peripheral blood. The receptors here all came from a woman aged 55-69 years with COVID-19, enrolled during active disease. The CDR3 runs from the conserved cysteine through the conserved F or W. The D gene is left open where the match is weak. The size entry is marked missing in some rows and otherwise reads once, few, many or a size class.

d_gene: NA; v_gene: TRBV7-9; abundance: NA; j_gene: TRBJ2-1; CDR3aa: CASSLRGAAYNEQFF; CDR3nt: TGTGCCAGCAGCTTACGGGGGGCCGCCTACAATGAGCAGTTCTTC
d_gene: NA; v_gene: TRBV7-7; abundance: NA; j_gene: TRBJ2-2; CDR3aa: CASSPRTGELFF; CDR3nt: TGTGCCAGCAGCCCTCGTACCGGGGAGCTGTTTTTT
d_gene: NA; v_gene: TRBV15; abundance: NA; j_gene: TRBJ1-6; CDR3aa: CATSRDTGHSPLHF; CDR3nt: TGTGCCACCAGCAGAGATACAGGGCACTCACCCCTCCACTTT
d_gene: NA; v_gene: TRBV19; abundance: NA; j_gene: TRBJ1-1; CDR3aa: CASSTPGWMNTEAFF; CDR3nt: TGTGCCAGTAGTACCCCGGGTTGGATGAACACTGAAGCTTTCTTT
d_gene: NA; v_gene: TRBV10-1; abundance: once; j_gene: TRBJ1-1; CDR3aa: CASRGVSTEAFF; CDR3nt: TGCGCCAGCAGAGGGGTTAGTACTGAAGCTTTCTTT
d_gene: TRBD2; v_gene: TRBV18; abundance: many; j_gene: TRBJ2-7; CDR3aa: CASSPSGGEFSYEQYF; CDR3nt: TGTGCCAGCTCACCATCTGGGGGGGAATTCTCCTACGAGCAGTACTTC
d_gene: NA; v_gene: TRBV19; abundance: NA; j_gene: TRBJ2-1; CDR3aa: CAARLQGSIIF; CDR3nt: TGTGCCGCACGCCTTCAGGGTTCTATTATCTTC
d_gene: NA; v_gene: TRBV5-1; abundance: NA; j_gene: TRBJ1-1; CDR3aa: CASSLEGRVFTEAFF; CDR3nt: TGCGCCAGCAGCTTGGAGGGCAGGGTGTTCACTGAAGCTTTCTTT
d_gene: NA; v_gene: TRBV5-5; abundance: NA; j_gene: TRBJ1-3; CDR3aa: CASSLSGSSGNTIYF; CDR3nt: TGTGCCAGCAGCCTCTCGGGGAGCTCTGGAAACACCATATATTTT
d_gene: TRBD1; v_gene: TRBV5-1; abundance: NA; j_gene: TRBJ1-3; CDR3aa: CASSLGTGSNTIYF; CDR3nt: TGCGCCAGCAGCCTAGGGACAGGGAGCAACACCATATATTTT
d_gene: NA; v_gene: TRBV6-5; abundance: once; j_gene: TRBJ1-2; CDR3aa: CASSSGSNYGYTF; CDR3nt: TGTGCCAGCAGCTCCGGGTCCAACTATGGCTACACCTTC
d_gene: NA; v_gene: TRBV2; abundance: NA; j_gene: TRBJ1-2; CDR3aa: CASSDPGYGYTF; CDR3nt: TGTGCCAGCAGTGACCCGGGCTATGGCTACACCTTC
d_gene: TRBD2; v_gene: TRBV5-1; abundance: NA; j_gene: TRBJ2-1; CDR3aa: CASSSGTSDYNEQFF; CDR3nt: TGCGCCAGCAGCTCGGGGACTAGTGACTACAATGAGCAGTTCTTC
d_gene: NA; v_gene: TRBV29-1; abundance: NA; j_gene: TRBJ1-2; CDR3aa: CSAQKDTGYGYTF; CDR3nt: TGCAGCGCCCAAAAAGACACCGGCTATGGCTACACCTTC
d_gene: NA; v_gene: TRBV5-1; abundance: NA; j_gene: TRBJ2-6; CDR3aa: CASSPNRAGANVLTF; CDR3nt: TGCGCCAGCAGTCCTAACAGGGCTGGGGCCAACGTCCTGACTTTC
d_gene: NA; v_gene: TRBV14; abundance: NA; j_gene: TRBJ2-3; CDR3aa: CASCPRGTDTQYF; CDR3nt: TGTGCCAGCTGCCCCCGGGGCACAGATACGCAGTATTTT
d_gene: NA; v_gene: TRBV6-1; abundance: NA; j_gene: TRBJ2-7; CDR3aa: CASSPTGAYEQYF; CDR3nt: TGTGCCAGCAGCCCAACAGGAGCCTACGAGCAGTACTTC
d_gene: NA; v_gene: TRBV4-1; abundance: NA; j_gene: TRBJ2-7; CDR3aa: CASSQARDYEQYF; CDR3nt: TGCGCCAGCAGCCAAGCTCGAGACTACGAGCAGTACTTC
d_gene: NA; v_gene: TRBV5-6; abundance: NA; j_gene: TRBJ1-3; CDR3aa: CASSFGSSGNTIYF; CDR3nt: TGTGCCAGCAGCTTCGGGAGCTCTGGAAACACCATATATTTT
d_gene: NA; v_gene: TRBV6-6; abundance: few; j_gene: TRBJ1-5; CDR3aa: CASSYSKGGNQPQHF; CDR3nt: TGTGCCAGCAGTTACTCGAAGGGAGGGAATCAGCCCCAGCATTTT
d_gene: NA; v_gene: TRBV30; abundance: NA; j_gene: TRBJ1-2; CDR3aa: CAWSREADYGGYTF; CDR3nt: TGTGCCTGGAGTAGGGAGGCCGACTACGGTGGCTACACCTTC
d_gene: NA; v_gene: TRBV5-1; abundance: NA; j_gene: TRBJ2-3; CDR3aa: CASSLLTDSTDTQYF; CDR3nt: TGCGCCAGCAGCTTGTTGACAGATAGCACAGATACGCAGTATTTT
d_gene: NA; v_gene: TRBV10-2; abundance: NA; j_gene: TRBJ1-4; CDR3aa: CASKGTTNEKLFF; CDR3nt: TGCGCCAGCAAGGGGACAACTAATGAAAAACTGTTTTTT
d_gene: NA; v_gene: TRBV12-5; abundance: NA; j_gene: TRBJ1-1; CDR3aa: CASLNPEAEAFF; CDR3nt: TGTGCTAGCCTTAACCCGGAGGCTGAAGCTTTCTTT
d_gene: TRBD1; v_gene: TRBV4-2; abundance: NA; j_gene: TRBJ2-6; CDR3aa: CASSQEWAGGNSGANVLTF; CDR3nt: TGTGCCAGCAGCCAAGAGTGGGCAGGGGGAAACTCTGGGGCCAACGTCCTGACTTTC
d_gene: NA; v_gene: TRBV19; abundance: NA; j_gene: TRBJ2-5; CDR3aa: CASSIFEPDSQETQYF; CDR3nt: TGTGCCAGTAGTATATTCGAACCCGACAGTCAAGAGACCCAGTACTTC
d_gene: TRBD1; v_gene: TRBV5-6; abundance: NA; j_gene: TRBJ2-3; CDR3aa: CASSLDVGQGVADTQYF; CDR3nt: TGTGCCAGCAGCTTGGATGTGGGGCAGGGGGTCGCAGATACGCAGTATTTT
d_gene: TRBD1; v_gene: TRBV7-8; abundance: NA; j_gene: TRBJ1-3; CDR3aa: CASSLPGGPGNTIYF; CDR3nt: TGTGCCAGCAGCTTACCAGGGGGCCCTGGAAACACCATATATTTT
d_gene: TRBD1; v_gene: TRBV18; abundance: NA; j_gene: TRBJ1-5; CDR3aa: CASSPGTGSNQPQHF; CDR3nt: TGTGCCAGCTCTCCCGGGACAGGGAGCAATCAGCCCCAGCATTTT
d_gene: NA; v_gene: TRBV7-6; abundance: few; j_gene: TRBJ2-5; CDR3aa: CASSRGQQETQYF; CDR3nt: TGTGCCAGCAGCCGCGGACAGCAAGAGACCCAGTACTTC
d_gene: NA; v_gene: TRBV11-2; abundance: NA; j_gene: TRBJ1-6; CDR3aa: CASSPTAQGSSPLHF; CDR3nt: TGTGCCAGCAGCCCCACCGCACAGGGCAGTTCACCCCTCCACTTT
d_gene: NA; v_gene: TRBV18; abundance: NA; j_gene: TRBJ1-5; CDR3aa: CASSLYQGRDQPQHF; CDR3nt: TGTGCCAGCTCACTGTATCAGGGGAGGGATCAGCCCCAGCATTTT
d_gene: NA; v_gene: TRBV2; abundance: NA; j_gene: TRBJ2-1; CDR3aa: CASTLAGTYNEQFF; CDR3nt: TGTGCCAGCACCTTGGCGGGAACCTACAATGAGCAGTTCTTC
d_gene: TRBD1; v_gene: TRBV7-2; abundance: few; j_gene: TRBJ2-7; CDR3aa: CASSLLGQGVHEQYF; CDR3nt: TGTGCCAGCAGTCTCCTGGGACAGGGCGTCCACGAGCAGTACTTC
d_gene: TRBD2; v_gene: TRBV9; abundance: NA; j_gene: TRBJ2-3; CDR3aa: CASSVATSVGDTQYF; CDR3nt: TGTGCCAGCAGCGTAGCCACTAGCGTAGGGGATACGCAGTATTTT
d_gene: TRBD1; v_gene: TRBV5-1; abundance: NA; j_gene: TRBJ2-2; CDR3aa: CASSKGTGANTGELFF; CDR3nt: TGCGCCAGCAGCAAAGGGACAGGGGCGAACACCGGGGAGCTGTTTTTT
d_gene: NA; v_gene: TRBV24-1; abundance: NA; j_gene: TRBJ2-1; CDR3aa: CATSGTSYNEQFF; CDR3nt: TGTGCCACCAGTGGGACATCCTACAATGAGCAGTTCTTC
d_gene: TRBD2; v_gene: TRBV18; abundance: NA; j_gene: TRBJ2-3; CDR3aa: CASSPGTSGDTQYF; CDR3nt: TGTGCCAGCTCACCAGGGACTAGCGGCGATACGCAGTATTTT
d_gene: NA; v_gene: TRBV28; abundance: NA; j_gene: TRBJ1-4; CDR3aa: CASSLGGDHKLFF; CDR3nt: TGTGCCAGCAGCTTGGGAGGAGACCACAAACTGTTTTTT
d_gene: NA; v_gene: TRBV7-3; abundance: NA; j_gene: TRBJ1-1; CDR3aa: CASSFQGNTEAFF; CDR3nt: TGTGCCAGCAGCTTCCAGGGGAACACTGAAGCTTTCTTT
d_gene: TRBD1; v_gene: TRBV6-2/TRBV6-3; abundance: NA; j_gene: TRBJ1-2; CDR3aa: CASSNPGQLNYGYTF; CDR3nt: TGTGCCAGCAGTAACCCGGGACAGCTCAACTATGGCTACACCTTC
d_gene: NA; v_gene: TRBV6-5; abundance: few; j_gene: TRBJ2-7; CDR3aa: CASERGGYEQYF; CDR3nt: TGTGCCAGCGAGAGGGGGGGCTACGAGCAGTACTTC
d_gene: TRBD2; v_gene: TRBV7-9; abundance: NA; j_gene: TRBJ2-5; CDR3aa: CASSLGPGGEETQYF; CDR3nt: TGTGCCAGCAGCTTAGGTCCGGGGGGTGAGGAGACCCAGTACTTC
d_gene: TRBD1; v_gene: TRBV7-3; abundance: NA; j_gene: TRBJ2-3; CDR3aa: CASSSGRGGGTDTQYF; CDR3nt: TGTGCCAGCAGCTCCGGACGAGGGGGCGGCACAGATACGCAGTATTTT
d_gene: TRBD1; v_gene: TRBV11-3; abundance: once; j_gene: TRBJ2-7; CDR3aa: CASSPGQGFYEQYF; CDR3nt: TGTGCCAGCAGCCCGGGACAGGGTTTTTACGAGCAGTACTTC
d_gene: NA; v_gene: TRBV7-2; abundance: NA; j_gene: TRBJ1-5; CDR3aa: CASSLESGENQPQHF; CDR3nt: TGTGCCAGCAGCTTAGAGAGCGGGGAGAATCAGCCCCAGCATTTT
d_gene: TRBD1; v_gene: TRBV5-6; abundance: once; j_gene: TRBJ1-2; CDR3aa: CASSPDIGGVYGYTF; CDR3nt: TGTGCCAGCAGCCCGGACATAGGGGGCGTCTATGGCTACACCTTC
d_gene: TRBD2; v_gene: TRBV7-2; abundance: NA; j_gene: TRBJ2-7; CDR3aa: CASSLRRGYPYEQYF; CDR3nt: TGTGCCAGCAGCTTAAGGCGGGGGTACCCCTACGAGCAGTACTTC
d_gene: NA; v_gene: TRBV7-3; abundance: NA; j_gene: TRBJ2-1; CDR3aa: CASSRGGSKSNEQFF; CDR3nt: TGTGCCAGCAGCCGAGGGGGTTCTAAGAGCAATGAGCAGTTCTTC